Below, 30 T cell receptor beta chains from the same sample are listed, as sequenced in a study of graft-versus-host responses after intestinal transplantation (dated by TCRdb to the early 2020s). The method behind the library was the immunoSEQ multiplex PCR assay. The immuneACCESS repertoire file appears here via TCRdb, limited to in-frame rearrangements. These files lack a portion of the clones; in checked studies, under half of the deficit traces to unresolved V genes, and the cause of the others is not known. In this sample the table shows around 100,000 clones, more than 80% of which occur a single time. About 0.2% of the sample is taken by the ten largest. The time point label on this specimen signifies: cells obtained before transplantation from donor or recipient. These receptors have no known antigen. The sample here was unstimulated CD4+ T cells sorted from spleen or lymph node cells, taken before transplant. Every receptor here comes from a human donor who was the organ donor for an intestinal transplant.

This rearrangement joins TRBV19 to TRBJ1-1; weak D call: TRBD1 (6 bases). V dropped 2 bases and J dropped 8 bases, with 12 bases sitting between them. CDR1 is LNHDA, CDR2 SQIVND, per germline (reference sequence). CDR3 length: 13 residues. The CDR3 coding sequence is TGTGCCAGTAGTATAAACAGGGAACAGGAAGCTTTCTTT. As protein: CASSINREQEAFF.

The CDR3 bases are TGTGCCAGCAGTTTCCTTCTGTACAATGAGCAGTTCTTC. Amino acid sequence: CASSFLLYNEQFF. The chain combines TRBV28 with TRBJ2-1; D is unclear. Trimming stripped 3 bases from V and 4 bases from J, with 7 bases between. CDR1 and CDR2 (germline): MDHEN, SYDVKM. The CDR3 has 13 residues.

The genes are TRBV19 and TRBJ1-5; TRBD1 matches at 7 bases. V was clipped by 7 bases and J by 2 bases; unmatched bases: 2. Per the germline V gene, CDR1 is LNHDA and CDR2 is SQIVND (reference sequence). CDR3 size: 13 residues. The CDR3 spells CASNGQGNQPQHF. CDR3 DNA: TGTGCCAGTAATGGACAGGGCAATCAGCCCCAGCATTTT.

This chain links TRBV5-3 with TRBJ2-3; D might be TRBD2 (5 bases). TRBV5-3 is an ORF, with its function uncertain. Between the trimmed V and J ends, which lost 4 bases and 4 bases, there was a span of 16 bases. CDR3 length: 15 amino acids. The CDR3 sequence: CARSGENLASDTQYF. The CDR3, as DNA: TGTGCCAGAAGCGGTGAGAACCTAGCTTCAGATACGCAGTATTTT.

CDR3 in amino acids: CASGLRVTGGGYGYTF. In DNA form, the CDR3 reads TGTGCTAGTGGTTTGAGGGTGACAGGGGGCGGCTATGGCTACACCTTC. V usage is TRBV12-5 and J usage is TRBJ1-2, with 10 positions matching TRBD1. Germline CDR1 is LGHNT and CDR2 is FRNRAP. This CDR3 region has 16 residues. With V trimmed by 2 bases and J by 4 bases, 7 bases remained unmatched.

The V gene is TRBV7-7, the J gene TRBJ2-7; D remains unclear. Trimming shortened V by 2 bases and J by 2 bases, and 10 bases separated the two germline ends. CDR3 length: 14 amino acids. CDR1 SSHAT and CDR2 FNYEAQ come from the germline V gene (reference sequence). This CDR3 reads CASSLTPETYEQYF. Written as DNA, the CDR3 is TGTGCCAGCAGCTTAACCCCTGAGACCTACGAGCAGTACTTC.

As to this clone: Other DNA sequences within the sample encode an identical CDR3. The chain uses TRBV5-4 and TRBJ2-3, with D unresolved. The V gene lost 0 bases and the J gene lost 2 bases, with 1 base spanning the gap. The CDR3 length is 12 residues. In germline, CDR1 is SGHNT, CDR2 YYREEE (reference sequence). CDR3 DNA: TGTGCCAGCAGCTTGGACACAGATACGCAGTATTTT. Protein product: CASSLDTDTQYF.

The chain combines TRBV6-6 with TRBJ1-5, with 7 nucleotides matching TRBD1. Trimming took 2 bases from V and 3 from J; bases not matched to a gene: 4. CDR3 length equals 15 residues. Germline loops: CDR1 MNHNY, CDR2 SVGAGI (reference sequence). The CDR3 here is CASSYTGEVNQPQHF. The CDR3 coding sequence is TGTGCCAGCAGTTACACAGGGGAGGTCAATCAGCCCCAGCATTTT.

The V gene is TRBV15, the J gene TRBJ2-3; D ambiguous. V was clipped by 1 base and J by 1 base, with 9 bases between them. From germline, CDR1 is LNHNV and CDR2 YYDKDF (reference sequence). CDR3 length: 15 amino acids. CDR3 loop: CATSRVPGRTDTQYF. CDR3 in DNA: TGTGCCACCAGCAGAGTACCCGGACGCACAGATACGCAGTATTTT.

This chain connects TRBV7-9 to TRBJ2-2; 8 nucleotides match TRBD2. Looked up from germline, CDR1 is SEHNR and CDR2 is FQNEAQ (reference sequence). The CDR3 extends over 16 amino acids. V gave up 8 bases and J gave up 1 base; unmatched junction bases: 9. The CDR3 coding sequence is TGTGCCAGCCGGGGTAGCGGGACCCTGAACACCGGGGAGCTGTTTTTT. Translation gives CASRGSGTLNTGELFF. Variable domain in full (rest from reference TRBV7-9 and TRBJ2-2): DTGVSQNPRHKITKRGQNVTFRCDPISEHNRLYWYRQTLGQGPEFLTYFQNEAQLEKSRLLSDRFSAERPKGSFSTLEIQRTEQGDSAMYLCASRGSGTLNTGELFFGEGSRLTVL.

The CDR3 DNA reads TGCGCCAGCAGCTTGGAAGGACAGGGAAACACCGGGGAGCTGTTTTTT. Its translation: CASSLEGQGNTGELFF. V and J are TRBV5-1 and TRBJ2-2; 8 nucleotides align to TRBD1. Germline CDR1 and CDR2: SGHRS and YFSETQ. The CDR3 length is 16 residues. The V gene end was trimmed by 0 bases and the J gene end by 2 bases; junction bases not matched to a gene: 3.

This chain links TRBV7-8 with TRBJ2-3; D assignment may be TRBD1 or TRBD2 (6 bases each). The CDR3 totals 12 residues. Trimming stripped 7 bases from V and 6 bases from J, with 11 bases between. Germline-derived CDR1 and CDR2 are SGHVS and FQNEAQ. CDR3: CASKPGADTQYF. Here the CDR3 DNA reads TGTGCCAGCAAGCCGGGGGCCGATACGCAGTATTTT.

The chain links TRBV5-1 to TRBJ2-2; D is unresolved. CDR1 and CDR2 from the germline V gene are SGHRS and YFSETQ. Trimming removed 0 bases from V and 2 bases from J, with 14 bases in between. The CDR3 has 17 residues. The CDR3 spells CASSLGPSYTNTGELFF. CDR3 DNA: TGCGCCAGCAGCTTGGGTCCTTCCTACACAAACACCGGGGAGCTGTTTTTT.

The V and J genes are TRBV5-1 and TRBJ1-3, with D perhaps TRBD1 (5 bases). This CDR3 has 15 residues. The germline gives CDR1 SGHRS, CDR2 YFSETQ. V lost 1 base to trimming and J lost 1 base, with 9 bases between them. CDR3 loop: CASSLLGESGNTIYF. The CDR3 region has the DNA TGCGCCAGCAGCTTGTTAGGGGAATCTGGAAACACCATATATTTT.

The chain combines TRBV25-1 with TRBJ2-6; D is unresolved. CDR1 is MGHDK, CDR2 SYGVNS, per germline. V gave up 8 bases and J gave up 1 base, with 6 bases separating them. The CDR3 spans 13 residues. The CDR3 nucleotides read TGTGCCAGCCACTGGTCTGGGGCCAACGTCCTGACTTTC. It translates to CASHWSGANVLTF.

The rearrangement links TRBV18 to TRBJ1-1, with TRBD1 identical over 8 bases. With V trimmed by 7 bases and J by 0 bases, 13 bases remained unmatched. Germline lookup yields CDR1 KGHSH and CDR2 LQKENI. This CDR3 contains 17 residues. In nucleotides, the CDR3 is TGTGCCAGCTTTCCAAGCCAAAGGACAGGGATGAACACTGAAGCTTTCTTT. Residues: CASFPSQRTGMNTEAFF. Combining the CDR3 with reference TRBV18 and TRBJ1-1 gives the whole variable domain NAGVMQNPRHLVRRRGQEARLRCSPMKGHSHVYWYRQLPEEGLKFMVYLQKENIIDESGMPKERFSAEFPKEGPSILRIQQVVRGDSAAYFCASFPSQRTGMNTEAFFGQGTRLTVV.

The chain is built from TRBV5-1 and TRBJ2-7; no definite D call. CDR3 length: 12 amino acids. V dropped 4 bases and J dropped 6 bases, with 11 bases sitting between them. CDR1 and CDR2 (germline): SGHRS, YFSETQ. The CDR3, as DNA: TGCGCCAGCAGCCTGGGATCCCGCGAGCAGTACTTC. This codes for CASSLGSREQYF. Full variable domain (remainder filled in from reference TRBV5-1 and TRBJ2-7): KAGVTQTPRYLIKTRGQQVTLSCSPISGHRSVSWYQQTPGQGLQFLFEYFSETQRNKGNFPGRFSGRQFSNSRSEMNVSTLELGDSALYLCASSLGSREQYFGPGTRLTVT.

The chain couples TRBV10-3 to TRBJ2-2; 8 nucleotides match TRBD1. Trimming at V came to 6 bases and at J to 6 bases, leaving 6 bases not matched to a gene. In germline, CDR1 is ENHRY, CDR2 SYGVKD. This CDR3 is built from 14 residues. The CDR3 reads CAISGQGESGELFF. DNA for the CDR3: TGTGCCATCAGCGGACAGGGAGAGTCCGGGGAGCTGTTTTTT.

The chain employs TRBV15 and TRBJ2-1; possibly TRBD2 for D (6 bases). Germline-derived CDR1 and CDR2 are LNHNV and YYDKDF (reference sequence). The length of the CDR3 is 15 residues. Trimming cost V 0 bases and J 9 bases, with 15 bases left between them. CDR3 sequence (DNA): TGTGCCACCAGCAGAGATCGCTGGGGGGAACCTGAGCAGTTCTTC. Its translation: CATSRDRWGEPEQFF.

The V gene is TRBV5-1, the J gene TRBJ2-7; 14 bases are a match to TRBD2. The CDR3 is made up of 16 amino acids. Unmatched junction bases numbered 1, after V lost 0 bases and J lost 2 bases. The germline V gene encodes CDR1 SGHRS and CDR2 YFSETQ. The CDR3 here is CASSLGLAGGPYEQYF. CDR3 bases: TGCGCCAGCAGCTTGGGACTAGCGGGAGGGCCCTACGAGCAGTACTTC.

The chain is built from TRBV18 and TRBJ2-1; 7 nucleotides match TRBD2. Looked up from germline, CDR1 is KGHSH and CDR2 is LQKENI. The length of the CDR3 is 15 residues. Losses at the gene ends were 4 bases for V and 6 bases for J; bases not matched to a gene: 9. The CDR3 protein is CASSHDREVANEQFF. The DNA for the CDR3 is TGTGCCAGCTCACATGATCGGGAGGTCGCCAATGAGCAGTTCTTC.

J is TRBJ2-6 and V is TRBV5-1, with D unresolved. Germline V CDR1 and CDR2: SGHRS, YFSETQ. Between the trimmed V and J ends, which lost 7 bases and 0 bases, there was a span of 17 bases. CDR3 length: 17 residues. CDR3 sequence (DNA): TGCGCCAGCGGCGGACGAAATTTGGGCTCTGGGGCCAACGTCCTGACTTTC. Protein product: CASGGRNLGSGANVLTF.

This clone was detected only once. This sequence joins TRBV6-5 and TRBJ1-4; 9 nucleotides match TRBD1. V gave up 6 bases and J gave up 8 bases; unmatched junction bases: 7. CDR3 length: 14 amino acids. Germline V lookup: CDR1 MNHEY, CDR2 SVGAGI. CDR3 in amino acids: CASRMTGGSEKLFF. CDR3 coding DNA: TGTGCCAGCAGAATGACAGGGGGAAGCGAAAAACTGTTTTTT.

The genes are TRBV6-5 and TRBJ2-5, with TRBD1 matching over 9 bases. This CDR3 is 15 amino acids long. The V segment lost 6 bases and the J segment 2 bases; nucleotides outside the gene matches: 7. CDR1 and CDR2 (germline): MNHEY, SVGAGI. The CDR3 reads CASSPTGGRQETQYF. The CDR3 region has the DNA TGTGCCAGCAGCCCGACAGGGGGGAGGCAAGAGACCCAGTACTTC.

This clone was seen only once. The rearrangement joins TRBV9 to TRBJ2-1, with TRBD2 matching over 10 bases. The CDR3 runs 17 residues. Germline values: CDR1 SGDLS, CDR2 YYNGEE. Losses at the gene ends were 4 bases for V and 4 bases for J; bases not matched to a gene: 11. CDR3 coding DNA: TGTGCCAGCAGCCCACGGACTAGCGGAGCCTTTTACAATGAGCAGTTCTTC. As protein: CASSPRTSGAFYNEQFF. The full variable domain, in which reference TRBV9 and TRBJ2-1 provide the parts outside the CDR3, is DSGVTQTPKHLITATGQRVTLRCSPRSGDLSVYWYQQSLDQGLQFLIQYYNGEERAKGNILERFSAQQFPDLHSELNLSSLELGDSALYFCASSPRTSGAFYNEQFFGPGTRLTVL.

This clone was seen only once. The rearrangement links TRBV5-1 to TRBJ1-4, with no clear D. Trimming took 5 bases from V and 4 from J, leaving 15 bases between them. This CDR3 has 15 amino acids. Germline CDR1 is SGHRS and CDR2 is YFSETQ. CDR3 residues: CASSPDPDRNEKLFF. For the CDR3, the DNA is TGCGCCAGCAGTCCTGACCCCGATCGTAATGAAAAACTGTTTTTT.

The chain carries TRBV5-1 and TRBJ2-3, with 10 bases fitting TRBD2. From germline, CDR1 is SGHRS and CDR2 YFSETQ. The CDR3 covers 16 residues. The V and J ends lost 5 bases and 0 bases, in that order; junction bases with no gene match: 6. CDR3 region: CASSPGLAASTDTQYF. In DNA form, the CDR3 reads TGCGCCAGCAGTCCCGGACTAGCGGCTAGCACAGATACGCAGTATTTT.

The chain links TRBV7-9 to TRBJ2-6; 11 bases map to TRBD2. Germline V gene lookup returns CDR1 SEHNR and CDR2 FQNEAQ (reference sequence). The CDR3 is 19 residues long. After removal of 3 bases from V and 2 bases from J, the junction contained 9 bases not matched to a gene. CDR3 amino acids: CASSFPTSGRGTGANVLTF. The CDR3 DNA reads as TGTGCCAGCAGCTTTCCTACTAGCGGGAGAGGTACTGGGGCCAACGTCCTGACTTTC.

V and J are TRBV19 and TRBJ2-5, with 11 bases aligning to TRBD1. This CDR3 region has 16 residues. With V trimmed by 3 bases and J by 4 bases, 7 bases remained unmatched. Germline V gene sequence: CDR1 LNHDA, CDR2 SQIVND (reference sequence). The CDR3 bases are TGTGCCAGTAGTATTCCTGGGACAGGGGGAGGAGAGACCCAGTACTTC. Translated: CASSIPGTGGGETQYF. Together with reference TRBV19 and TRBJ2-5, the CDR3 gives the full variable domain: DGGITQSPKYLFRKEGQNVTLSCEQNLNHDAMYWYRQDPGQGLRLIYYSQIVNDFQKGDIAEGYSVSREKKESFPLTVTSAQKNPTAFYLCASSIPGTGGGETQYFGPGTRLLVL.

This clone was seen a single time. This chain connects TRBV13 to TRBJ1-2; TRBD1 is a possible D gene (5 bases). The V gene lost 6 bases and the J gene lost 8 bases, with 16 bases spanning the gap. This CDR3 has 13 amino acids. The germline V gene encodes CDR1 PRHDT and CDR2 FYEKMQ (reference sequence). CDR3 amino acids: CASRTGGSLGYTF. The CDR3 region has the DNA TGTGCCAGCAGAACAGGCGGGTCCCTCGGCTACACCTTC.